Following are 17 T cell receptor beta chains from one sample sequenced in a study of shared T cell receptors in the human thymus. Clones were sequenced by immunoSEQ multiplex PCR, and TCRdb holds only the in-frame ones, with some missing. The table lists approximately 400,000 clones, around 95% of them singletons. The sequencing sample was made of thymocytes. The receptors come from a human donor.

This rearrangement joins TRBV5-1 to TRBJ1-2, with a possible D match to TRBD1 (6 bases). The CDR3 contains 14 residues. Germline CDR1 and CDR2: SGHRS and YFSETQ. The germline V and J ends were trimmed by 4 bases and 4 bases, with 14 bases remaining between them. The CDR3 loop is CASSTLGDTYGYTF. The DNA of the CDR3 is TGCGCCAGCAGCACCCTGGGGGACACCTATGGCTACACCTTC.

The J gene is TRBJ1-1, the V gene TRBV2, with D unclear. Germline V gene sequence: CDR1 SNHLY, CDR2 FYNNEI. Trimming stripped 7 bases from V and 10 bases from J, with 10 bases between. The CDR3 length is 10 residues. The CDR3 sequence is CASTLPRAFF. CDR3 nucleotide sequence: TGTGCCAGCACCCTACCTAGAGCTTTCTTT.

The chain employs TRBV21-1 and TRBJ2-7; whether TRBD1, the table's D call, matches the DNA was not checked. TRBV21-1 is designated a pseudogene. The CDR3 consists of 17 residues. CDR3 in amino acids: CASSKEGGYQGCHEQYF. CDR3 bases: TGTGCCAGCAGCAAAGAAGGTGGATACCAGGGGTGCCACGAGCAGTACTTC.

Here the CDR3 reads CATRAVTVTSSYNEQFF. The CDR3 DNA is TGTGCCACCAGGGCCGTGACGGTGACTAGCTCCTACAATGAGCAGTTCTTC. V and J are TRBV15 and TRBJ2-1, with D tentatively TRBD2 (6 bases). The CDR3 loop spans 17 amino acids. Germline V gene lookup returns CDR1 LNHNV and CDR2 YYDKDF (reference sequence). Deletions cut 6 bases from V and 0 bases from J, with 18 bases between.

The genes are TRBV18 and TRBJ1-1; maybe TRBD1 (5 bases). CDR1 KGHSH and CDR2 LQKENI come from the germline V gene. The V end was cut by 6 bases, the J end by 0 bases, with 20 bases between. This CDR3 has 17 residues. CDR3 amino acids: CASSPEGSGTMNTEAFF. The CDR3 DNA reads TGTGCCAGCTCCCCGGAGGGGTCCGGAACCATGAACACTGAAGCTTTCTTT.

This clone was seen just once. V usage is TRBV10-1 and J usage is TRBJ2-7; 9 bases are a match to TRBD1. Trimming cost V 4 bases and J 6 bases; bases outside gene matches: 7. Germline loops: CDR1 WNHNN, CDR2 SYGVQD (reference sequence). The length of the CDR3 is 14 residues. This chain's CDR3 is CASSGDREGFEQYF. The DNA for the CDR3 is TGCGCCAGCAGTGGGGACAGGGAAGGGTTCGAGCAGTACTTC.

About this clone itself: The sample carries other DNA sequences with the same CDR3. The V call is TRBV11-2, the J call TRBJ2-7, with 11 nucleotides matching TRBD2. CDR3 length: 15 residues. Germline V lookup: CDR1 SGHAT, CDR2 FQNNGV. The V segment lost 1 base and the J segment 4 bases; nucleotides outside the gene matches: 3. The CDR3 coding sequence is TGTGCCAGCAGCTTAGTAGCGGGAGGGAGTTACGAGCAGTACTTC. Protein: CASSLVAGGSYEQYF.

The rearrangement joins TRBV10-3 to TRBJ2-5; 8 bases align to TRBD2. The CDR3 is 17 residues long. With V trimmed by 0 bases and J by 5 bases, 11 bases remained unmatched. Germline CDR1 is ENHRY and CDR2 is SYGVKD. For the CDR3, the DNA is TGTGCCATCAGTGAGTCCTGTCCTCCGGGACTAGATGAGACCCAGTACTTC. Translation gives CAISESCPPGLDETQYF.

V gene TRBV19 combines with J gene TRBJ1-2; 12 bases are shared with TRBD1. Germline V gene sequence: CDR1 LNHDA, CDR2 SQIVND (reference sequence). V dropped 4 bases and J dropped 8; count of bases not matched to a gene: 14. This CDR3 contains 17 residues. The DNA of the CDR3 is TGTGCCAGTAGTACGATTTGGGGACAGGGGGCGTTAAACGGCTACACCTTC. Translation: CASSTIWGQGALNGYTF.

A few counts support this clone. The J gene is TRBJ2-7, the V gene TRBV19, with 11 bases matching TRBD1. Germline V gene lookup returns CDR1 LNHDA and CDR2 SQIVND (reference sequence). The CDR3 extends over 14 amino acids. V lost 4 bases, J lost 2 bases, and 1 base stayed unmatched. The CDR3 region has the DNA TGTGCCAGTAGTACGGGACAGGGGGCCTACGAGCAGTACTTC. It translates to CASSTGQGAYEQYF.

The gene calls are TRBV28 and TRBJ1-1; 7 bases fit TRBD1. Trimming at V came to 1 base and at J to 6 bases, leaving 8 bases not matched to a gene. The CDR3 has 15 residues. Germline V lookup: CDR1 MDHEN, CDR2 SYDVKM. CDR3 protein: CASSLSPGGSPEAFF. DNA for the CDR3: TGTGCCAGCAGTTTATCTCCAGGGGGGTCCCCTGAAGCTTTCTTT. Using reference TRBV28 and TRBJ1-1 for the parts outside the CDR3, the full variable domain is DVKVTQSSRYLVKRTGEKVFLECVQDMDHENMFWYRQDPGLGLRLIYFSYDVKMKEKGDIPEGYSVSREKKERFSLILESASTNQTSMYLCASSLSPGGSPEAFFGQGTRLTVV.

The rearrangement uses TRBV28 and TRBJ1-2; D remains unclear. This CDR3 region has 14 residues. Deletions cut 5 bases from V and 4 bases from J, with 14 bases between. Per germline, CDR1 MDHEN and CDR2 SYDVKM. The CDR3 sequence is CASSPSLRPYGYTF. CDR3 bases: TGTGCCAGCAGTCCCAGTTTGAGACCCTATGGCTACACCTTC.

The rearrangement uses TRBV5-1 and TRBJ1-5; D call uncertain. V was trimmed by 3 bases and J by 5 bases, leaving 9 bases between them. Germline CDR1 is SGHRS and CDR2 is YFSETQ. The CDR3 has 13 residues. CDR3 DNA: TGCGCCAGCAGCTCAAAACCCCATCAGCCCCAGCATTTT. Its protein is CASSSKPHQPQHF.

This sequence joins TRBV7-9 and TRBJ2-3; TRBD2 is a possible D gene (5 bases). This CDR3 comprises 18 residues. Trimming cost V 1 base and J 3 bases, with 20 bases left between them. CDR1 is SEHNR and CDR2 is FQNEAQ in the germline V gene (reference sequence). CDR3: CASSLVTGKLHKTDTQYF. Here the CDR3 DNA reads TGTGCCAGCAGCTTAGTGACCGGGAAACTCCACAAAACAGATACGCAGTATTTT.

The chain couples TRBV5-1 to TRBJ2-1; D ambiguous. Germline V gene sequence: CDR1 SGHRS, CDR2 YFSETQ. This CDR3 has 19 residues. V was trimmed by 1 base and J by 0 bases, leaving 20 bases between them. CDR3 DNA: TGCGCCAGCAGCTTGAGTGTACGTCGGCGGACCTCCTCCTACAATGAGCAGTTCTTC. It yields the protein CASSLSVRRRTSSYNEQFF.

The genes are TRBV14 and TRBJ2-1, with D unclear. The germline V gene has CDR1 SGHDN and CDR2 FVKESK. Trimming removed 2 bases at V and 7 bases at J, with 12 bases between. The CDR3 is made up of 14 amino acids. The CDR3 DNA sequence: TGTGCCAGCAGCCAACCCGGAGTCCGTAATGAGCAGTTCTTC. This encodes CASSQPGVRNEQFF.

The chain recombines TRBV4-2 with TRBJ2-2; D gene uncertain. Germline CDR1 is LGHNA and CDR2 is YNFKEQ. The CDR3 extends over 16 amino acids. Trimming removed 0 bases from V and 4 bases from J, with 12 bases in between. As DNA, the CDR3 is TGTGCCAGCAGCCAAGATAAGCCACTCGTCACCGGGGAGCTGTTTTTT. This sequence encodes CASSQDKPLVTGELFF.